The source of this T cell receptor beta chain is a study of T cells in localized non-small cell lung cancer. With V trimmed by 0 bases and J by 4 bases, 14 bases remained unmatched. From germline, CDR1 is ENHRY and CDR2 SYGVKD. The CDR3 has 19 residues. Study conclusions and caveats: Because researchers sequenced only one region of the tumor, heterogeneity is still possible. For the top 100 tumor clones, a median approximately 61 also appeared in adjacent lung. Adjacent uninvolved lung had the highest clonality, suggesting focused antigen responses. Greater T cell density in blood accompanied longer overall survival.

A note on this clone: Antigen unknown.

Only in-frame clones appear in the TCRdb table, and some are missing; sequencing was by immunoSEQ multiplex PCR. The table includes around 30,000 clones, approximately 92% detected once. The material sequenced was peripheral blood mononuclear cells, taken before any cancer treatment. The chain joins TRBV10-3 to TRBJ2-3; 9 nucleotides agree with TRBD2. The clonotype originates from a woman aged 35-75 years with stage III lung adenocarcinoma. The CDR3 nucleotides are TGTGCCATCAGTGAGTCCCCGGGGCTCGCGGGGGGGCACGCAGATACGCAGTATTTT. Translation gives CAISESPGLAGGHADTQYF.